The 5 T cell receptor beta chains listed next were all sequenced from one sample in a study of response to subunit inactivated influenza vaccine. TCRdb redid the calling of the RT-PCR reads with MiXCR, one entry per CDR3 protein. The table records about 570,000 distinct CDR3 sequences, 10% to 12% of them present only once. These sequences were also reported in another study, on T cells expressing NK-cell markers. That work states: TCR beta cDNA was generated via 5'RACE template switching incorporating UMIs.

The sample in question was PBMCs from blood, obtained on the day of vaccination. All receptors come from a man in his forties or fifties who received an inactivated influenza vaccine.

V and J are TRBV6-1 and TRBJ2-2, with 9 nucleotides matching TRBD1. Trimming cost V 6 bases and J 5 bases; bases outside gene matches: 13. CDR3 length equals 17 residues. Germline V gene sequence: CDR1 MNHNS, CDR2 SASEGT. Here the CDR3 reads CASREPVGQGYTGELFF. As DNA, the CDR3 is TGTGCCAGCAGGGAACCGGTCGGACAGGGGTATACCGGGGAGCTGTTTTTT.

In its sample, this clonotype was seen a few times. The chain carries TRBV7-2 and TRBJ2-7; a weak D match, TRBD2 (6 bases). The CDR3 contains 16 residues. Trimming shortened V by 1 base and J by 2 bases, and 15 bases separated the two germline ends. Germline loops: CDR1 SGHTA, CDR2 FQGNSA. CDR3 residues: CASSLGGAGLPYEQYF. The CDR3 DNA reads TGTGCCAGCAGCTTAGGGGGCGCGGGGCTTCCCTACGAGCAGTACTTC.

The CDR3 loop reads CASSGSGAGGPPDTQYF. As DNA, the CDR3 is TGTGCCAGCAGTGGTTCTGGAGCGGGAGGGCCCCCAGATACGCAGTATTTT. This rearrangement joins TRBV5-4 to TRBJ2-3, with 10 bases fitting TRBD2. The CDR3 totals 17 residues. V was pared by 5 bases and J by 4 bases, with 13 bases of the junction left unmatched. Germline V gene data show CDR1 as SGHNT and CDR2 as YYREEE (reference sequence).

This rearrangement joins TRBV18 to TRBJ2-3, with D tentatively TRBD2 (6 bases). V was cut by 4 bases and J by 10 bases, with 9 bases left in between. This CDR3 has 11 residues. Germline V CDR1 and CDR2: KGHSH, LQKENI. CDR3 coding DNA: TGTGCCAGCTCACTCAGGGAGGCGCAGTATTTT. Translated: CASSLREAQYF.

This clonotype was recorded a few times. In DNA, the CDR3 is TGTGCCAGCAGTTTCTTCCCAAAGAAGGGCACCGGGGAGCTGTTTTTT. The encoded protein is CASSFFPKKGTGELFF. V and J are TRBV12-3 or TRBV12-4 and TRBJ2-2, with unresolved D. V was shortened by 3 bases and J by 4 bases, with 15 bases between the two germline ends. There are 16 residues in the CDR3.